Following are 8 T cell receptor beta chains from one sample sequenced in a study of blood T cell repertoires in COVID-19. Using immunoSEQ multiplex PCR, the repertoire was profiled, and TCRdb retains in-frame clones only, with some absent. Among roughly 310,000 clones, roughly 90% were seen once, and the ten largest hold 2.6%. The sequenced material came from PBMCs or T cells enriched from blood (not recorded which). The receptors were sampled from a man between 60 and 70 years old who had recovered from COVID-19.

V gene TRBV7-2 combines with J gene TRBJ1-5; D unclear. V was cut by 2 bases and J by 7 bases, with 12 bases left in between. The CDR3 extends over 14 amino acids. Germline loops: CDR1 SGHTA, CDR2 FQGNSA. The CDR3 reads CASSLSRLEQPQHF. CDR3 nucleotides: TGTGCCAGCAGCTTATCGCGGTTAGAACAGCCCCAGCATTTT.

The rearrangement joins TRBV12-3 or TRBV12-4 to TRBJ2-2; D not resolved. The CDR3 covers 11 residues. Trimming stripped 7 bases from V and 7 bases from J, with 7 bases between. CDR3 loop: CASNLHGELFF. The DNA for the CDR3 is TGTGCCAGCAACTTGCACGGGGAGCTGTTTTTT.

The CDR3 DNA is TGTGCCAGCAGTTTTGGAACAGGGAACACCGGGGAGCTGTTTTTT. Protein sequence: CASSFGTGNTGELFF. V gene TRBV27 combines with J gene TRBJ2-2, with a weak D call TRBD1 (5 bases). In germline, CDR1 is MNHEY, CDR2 SMNVEV (reference sequence). Trimming removed 3 bases at V and 1 base at J, with 9 bases between. The CDR3 sequence is 15 residues long.

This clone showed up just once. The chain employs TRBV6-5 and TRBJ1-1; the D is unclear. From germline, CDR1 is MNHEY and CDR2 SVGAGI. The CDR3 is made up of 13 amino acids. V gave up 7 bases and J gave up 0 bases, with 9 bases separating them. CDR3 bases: TGTGCCAGCACCCAGGCCTTGAACACTGAAGCTTTCTTT. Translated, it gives CASTQALNTEAFF.

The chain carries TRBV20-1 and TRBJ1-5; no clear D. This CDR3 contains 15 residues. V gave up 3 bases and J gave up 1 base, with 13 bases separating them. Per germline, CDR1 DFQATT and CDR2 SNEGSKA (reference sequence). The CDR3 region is CSASRSGGSNQPQHF. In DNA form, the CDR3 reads TGCAGTGCTAGTCGAAGCGGAGGGAGCAATCAGCCCCAGCATTTT.

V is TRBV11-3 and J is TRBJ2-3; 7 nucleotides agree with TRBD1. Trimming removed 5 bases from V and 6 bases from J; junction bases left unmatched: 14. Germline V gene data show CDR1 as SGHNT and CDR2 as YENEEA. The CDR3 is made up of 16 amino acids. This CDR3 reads CASSPGGGVDVDTQYF. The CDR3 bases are TGTGCCAGCAGCCCAGGGGGTGGGGTCGATGTGGATACGCAGTATTTT.

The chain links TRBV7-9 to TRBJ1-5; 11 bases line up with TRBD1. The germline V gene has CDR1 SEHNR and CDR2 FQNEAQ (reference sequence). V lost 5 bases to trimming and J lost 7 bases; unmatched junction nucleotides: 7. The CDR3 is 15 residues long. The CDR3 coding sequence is TGTGCCAGCAGCCCGGACAGGGGGCCTCGACAGCCCCAGCATTTT. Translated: CASSPDRGPRQPQHF.

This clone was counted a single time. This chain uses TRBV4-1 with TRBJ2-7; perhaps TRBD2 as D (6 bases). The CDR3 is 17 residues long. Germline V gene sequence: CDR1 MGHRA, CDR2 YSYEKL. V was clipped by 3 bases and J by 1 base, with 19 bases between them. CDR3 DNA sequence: TGCGCCAGCAGCCATGCACTTTTGGGGGAGGTTTCCTACGAGCAGTACTTC. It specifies CASSHALLGEVSYEQYF.